Listed here are 2 T cell receptor beta chains from one sample, sequenced in a study of blood T cell repertoires in COVID-19. Sequencing was performed with immunoSEQ multiplex PCR; in TCRdb, only in-frame clones are kept and a portion is missing. The profile shows around 200,000 clones, 70% to 90% of them singletons. Sequenced material: PBMCs or T cells enriched from blood (not recorded which). All receptors come from a woman in her forties or fifties in a cohort exposed to, infected with or recovered from COVID-19 (not recorded which).

The genes are TRBV7-2 and TRBJ1-4; perhaps TRBD1 as D (5 bases). The V end was cut by 1 base, the J end by 7 bases, with 16 bases between. From germline, CDR1 is SGHTA and CDR2 FQGNSA. This CDR3 comprises 16 residues. The CDR3: CASSLGPGRGSEKLFF. DNA of the CDR3: TGTGCCAGCAGCTTAGGTCCGGGGAGGGGAAGTGAAAAACTGTTTTTT. The variable domain in full, with the rest retrieved from reference TRBV7-2 and TRBJ1-4, is GAGVSQSPSNKVTEKGKDVELRCDPISGHTALYWYRQSLGQGLEFLIYFQGNSAPDKSGLPSDRFSAERTGGSVSTLTIQRTQQEDSAVYLCASSLGPGRGSEKLFFGSGTQLSVL.

This clone was counted a few times. This sequence joins TRBV18 and TRBJ2-5; TRBD2 matches at 8 bases. CDR3 length equals 13 residues. Germline CDR1 reads KGHSH; CDR2 reads LQKENI. Losses at the gene ends were 2 bases for V and 5 bases for J; bases not matched to a gene: 1. The CDR3 DNA reads as TGTGCCAGCTCACCAGTAGCGGGGGAGACCCAGTACTTC. Encoded protein: CASSPVAGETQYF.